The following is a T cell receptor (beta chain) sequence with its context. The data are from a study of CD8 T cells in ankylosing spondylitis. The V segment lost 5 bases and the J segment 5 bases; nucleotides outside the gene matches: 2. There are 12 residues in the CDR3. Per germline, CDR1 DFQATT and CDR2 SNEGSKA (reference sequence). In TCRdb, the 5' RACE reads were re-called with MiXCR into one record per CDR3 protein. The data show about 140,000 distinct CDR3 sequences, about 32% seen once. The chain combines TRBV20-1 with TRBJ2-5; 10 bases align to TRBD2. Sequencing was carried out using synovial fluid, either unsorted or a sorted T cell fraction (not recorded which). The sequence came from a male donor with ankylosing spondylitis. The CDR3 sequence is CSAETSGETQYF. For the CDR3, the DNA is TGCAGTGCTGAGACTAGCGGGGAGACCCAGTACTTC.